The 23 T cell receptor beta chains below come from one sample, sequenced in a study of beta chain features in type 1 diabetes listed by TCRdb under 2018. On the study overall, not on this receptor specifically: A moderate but significant shortening of TCRB CDR3 length was observed in type 1 diabetes patients in all four CD4+ subsets.

Receptor libraries were prepared by the immunoSEQ multiplex PCR assay. All of the isolated RNA was reverse transcribed with the High Capacity cDNA Reverse Transcription Kit, so expressed TCRB transcripts were sequenced. TCRdb took over this immuneACCESS table, retaining in-frame rearrangements with V and J assigned. Such tables are incomplete; in checked studies, under half of the missing clones stem from an unresolved V gene, and the remainder is unexplained. A total of over 650,000 clones appear in this sample, more than 13% of them only once. 0.03% to 0.045% of the sample goes to the ten largest clones. These TCRs are of unknown antigen specificity. Sequencing used naive CD4+ T cells from blood. This specimen's cell subset or site label, per the study, means: true naive CD4+ T cells. Receptors were obtained from a man between 18 and 29 years old with type 1 diabetes.

This clone was recorded a few times. Other DNA sequences from this sample encode an identical CDR3 as well. The V and J genes are TRBV9 and TRBJ1-1, with D unresolved. The CDR3 length is 13 residues. Germline loops: CDR1 SGDLS, CDR2 YYNGEE. V dropped 0 bases and J dropped 0 bases, with 3 bases sitting between them. CDR3 DNA: TGTGCCAGCAGCGTAGAGGTGAACACTGAAGCTTTCTTT. It yields the protein CASSVEVNTEAFF.

The chain links TRBV2 to TRBJ2-7, with D tentatively TRBD2 (5 bases). Deletions cut 7 bases from V and 2 bases from J, with 12 bases between. This CDR3 contains 13 residues. The germline gives CDR1 SNHLY, CDR2 FYNNEI. CDR3 region: CASIKRATYEQYF. CDR3 nucleotides: TGTGCCAGCATCAAGAGGGCAACCTACGAGCAGTACTTC.

This clone was counted a few times. The chain couples TRBV4-1 to TRBJ2-1; perhaps TRBD2 as D (6 bases). This CDR3 region has 11 residues. Germline V gene sequence: CDR1 MGHRA, CDR2 YSYEKL. Trimming stripped 4 bases from V and 13 bases from J, with 11 bases between. CDR3 amino acids: CASSPGTAQFF. CDR3 DNA: TGCGCCAGCAGCCCTGGGACTGCCCAGTTCTTC.

The table lists this clone with a few counts. Other DNA sequences in this sample translate to the same CDR3. In nucleotides, the CDR3 is TGCGCCAGCAGCTTGGCGGCTAGCGGGAACAATGAGCAGTTCTTC. Translating it yields CASSLAASGNNEQFF. The rearrangement links TRBV5-1 to TRBJ2-1, with 9 bases identical to TRBD2. The CDR3 runs to 15 residues. Trimming cost V 0 bases and J 5 bases; bases outside gene matches: 3. CDR1 and CDR2 (germline): SGHRS, YFSETQ.

The V call is TRBV25-1, the J call TRBJ2-3; maybe TRBD1 (5 bases). Trimming removed 8 bases from V and 4 bases from J, with 16 bases in between. The CDR3 sequence is 14 residues long. Germline CDR1 is MGHDK and CDR2 is SYGVNS. The CDR3 region is CASQDTRVPDTQYF. The DNA for the CDR3 is TGTGCCAGCCAAGACACCAGGGTCCCAGATACGCAGTATTTT.

A few counts support this clone. The genes are TRBV4-2 and TRBJ2-1; maybe TRBD2 (5 bases). The V end was cut by 1 base, the J end by 0 bases, with 10 bases between. Germline lookup yields CDR1 LGHNA and CDR2 YNFKEQ. The CDR3 contains 16 residues. In nucleotides, the CDR3 is TGTGCCAGCAGCCAAGTGTTACGGGGCTCCTACAATGAGCAGTTCTTC. Amino acid sequence: CASSQVLRGSYNEQFF.

The chain carries TRBV30 and TRBJ1-2, with D perhaps matching TRBD1 (6 bases). CDR3 length: 15 amino acids. The V gene lost 5 bases and the J gene lost 7 bases, with 23 bases spanning the gap. The germline V gene has CDR1 GTSNPN and CDR2 SVGIG (reference sequence). CDR3 residues: CAWVQGPGHHSGYTF. The CDR3 region has the DNA TGTGCCTGGGTACAGGGACCGGGACATCATTCTGGCTACACCTTC.

The chain employs TRBV2 and TRBJ1-1, with D uncertain. From germline, CDR1 is SNHLY and CDR2 FYNNEI. Trimming removed 7 bases at V and 3 bases at J, with 6 bases between. The CDR3 extends over 11 amino acids. The DNA of the CDR3 is TGTGCCAGCATTCAGCACACTGAAGCTTTCTTT. Translated, it gives CASIQHTEAFF.

The J gene is TRBJ1-1, the V gene TRBV5-1; possible D gene TRBD1, 5 bases. This CDR3 is built from 15 residues. Trimming left V 0 bases short and J 1 base short, with 10 bases between. Germline V gives CDR1 SGHRS, CDR2 YFSETQ. CDR3 DNA sequence: TGCGCCAGCAGCTTGGGGGACCTCCCGAACACTGAAGCTTTCTTT. Protein: CASSLGDLPNTEAFF.

CDR3: CASSPRGIHSEAFF. The CDR3 nucleotides are TGTGCCAGCTCACCAAGGGGTATTCATTCTGAAGCTTTCTTT. The chain joins TRBV18 to TRBJ1-1; D might be TRBD1 (5 bases). The V gene lost 2 bases and the J gene lost 6 bases, with 13 bases spanning the gap. The V gene's germline CDR1 is KGHSH and CDR2 LQKENI. CDR3 size: 14 residues.

The chain carries TRBV5-1 and TRBJ2-7; 7 positions match TRBD1. The CDR3 is 16 amino acids. J lost 1 base, V lost 4 bases, and 11 bases had no gene match. From germline, CDR1 is SGHRS and CDR2 YFSETQ. The chain's CDR3 is CASSVDVGQKSYEQYF. CDR3 coding DNA: TGCGCCAGCAGCGTCGACGTGGGACAGAAGTCCTACGAGCAGTACTTC.

This clone came up a few times. The chain recombines TRBV7-9 with TRBJ2-5; TRBD1 aligns across 11 bases. The V gene's germline CDR1 is SEHNR and CDR2 FQNEAQ (reference sequence). V shed 6 bases and J 5 bases; nucleotides not matched to a gene: 2. The CDR3 consists of 13 residues. The CDR3 DNA reads TGTGCCAGCAGGGACAGGGGGCTCGAGACCCAGTACTTC. It yields the protein CASRDRGLETQYF.

This clone was found a few times. The chain joins TRBV29-1 to TRBJ2-3, with D unclear. The CDR3 has 14 residues. Germline CDR1 SQVTM, CDR2 ANQGSEA. Trimming shortened V by 7 bases and J by 2 bases, and 16 bases separated the two germline ends. CDR3 coding DNA: TGCAGCGCTTATCCTTGGACGAACACAGATACGCAGTATTTT. Its protein product is CSAYPWTNTDTQYF.

The V call is TRBV7-9, the J call TRBJ2-6; 7 positions match TRBD2. In germline, CDR1 is SEHNR, CDR2 FQNEAQ (reference sequence). The CDR3 loop spans 16 amino acids. The V gene end was trimmed by 5 bases and the J gene end by 5 bases; junction bases not matched to a gene: 9. CDR3 nucleotide sequence: TGTGCCAGCAGCCATACCGGAGGGACTAGGGCCAACGTCCTGACTTTC. It specifies CASSHTGGTRANVLTF.

The chain has TRBV10-3 and TRBJ2-3; D gene unclear. The CDR3 loop spans 14 amino acids. Deletions cut 0 bases from V and 6 bases from J, with 10 bases between. Germline CDR1 ENHRY, CDR2 SYGVKD. CDR3 sequence reads: CAISESVGSDTQYF. CDR3 in DNA: TGTGCCATCAGTGAGTCAGTAGGCAGCGATACGCAGTATTTT.

This rearrangement joins TRBV30 to TRBJ2-6; D uncertain. Per germline, CDR1 GTSNPN and CDR2 SVGIG (reference sequence). This CDR3 region has 10 residues. V was pared by 7 bases and J by 4 bases, with 2 bases between. The CDR3 is CALGANVLTF. The CDR3 nucleotides read TGTGCCTTGGGGGCCAACGTCCTGACTTTC.

The chain joins TRBV18 to TRBJ2-7; no reliable D call. Trimming shortened V by 0 bases and J by 6 bases, and 9 bases separated the two germline ends. The CDR3 is 13 amino acids. Germline V gene lookup returns CDR1 KGHSH and CDR2 LQKENI. CDR3 in DNA: TGTGCCAGCTCACCACCGTTGGTTGGCGAGCAGTACTTC. Residues: CASSPPLVGEQYF.

CDR3 sequence reads: CASSFSPGAGEQYF. The CDR3 nucleotides read TGTGCCAGCAGCTTCTCTCCGGGAGCAGGGGAGCAGTACTTC. The V gene is TRBV7-2, the J gene TRBJ2-7, with D perhaps TRBD2 (6 bases). V was cut by 3 bases and J by 7 bases, with 16 bases left in between. CDR1 and CDR2 from the germline V gene are SGHTA and FQGNSA. The CDR3 contains 14 residues.

This clone was observed a handful of times. This chain connects TRBV18 to TRBJ2-2, with D unresolved. V was pared by 5 bases and J by 0 bases, with 1 base between. The germline gives CDR1 KGHSH, CDR2 LQKENI. The CDR3 runs to 12 residues. The CDR3 coding sequence is TGTGCCAGCTCAACGAACACCGGGGAGCTGTTTTTT. It specifies CASSTNTGELFF.

This clone was counted only a few times. V and J are TRBV30 and TRBJ1-5; 7 bases are shared with TRBD1. CDR1 and CDR2 (germline): GTSNPN, SVGIG (reference sequence). V shed 0 bases and J 2 bases; nucleotides not matched to a gene: 7. This CDR3 contains 16 residues. The chain's CDR3 is CAWSVIRGTGNQPQHF. The CDR3 DNA reads TGTGCCTGGAGTGTCATCCGAGGGACAGGCAATCAGCCCCAGCATTTT.

This clone was counted a few times. The gene calls are TRBV7-9 and TRBJ2-7, with TRBD2 identical over 8 bases. Trimming took 3 bases from V and 4 from J; bases not matched to a gene: 8. Germline V gene sequence: CDR1 SEHNR, CDR2 FQNEAQ (reference sequence). The CDR3 sequence is 15 residues long. The CDR3, as DNA: TGTGCCAGCAGCTTGGGAAGCGGGAGTGGGTACGAGCAGTACTTC. Protein product: CASSLGSGSGYEQYF.

This clone was detected only a few times. Within the sample, other DNA sequences also encode this same CDR3. The chain joins TRBV5-1 to TRBJ1-5, with TRBD1 as a possible D gene (5 bases). The V end was cut by 0 bases, the J end by 0 bases, with 7 bases between. The length of the CDR3 is 15 residues. Germline V gene sequence: CDR1 SGHRS, CDR2 YFSETQ. CDR3 protein: CASSLAGDSNQPQHF. The CDR3 bases are TGCGCCAGCAGCTTGGCGGGGGATAGCAATCAGCCCCAGCATTTT.

Written as DNA, the CDR3 is TGTGCCAGTAGACAGATGGTTACTAGCGGGAACAATGAGCAGTTCTTC. This translates into CASRQMVTSGNNEQFF. The chain couples TRBV19 to TRBJ2-1, with 10 nucleotides matching TRBD2. The trim removed 6 bases at V and 5 bases at J, leaving 10 bases unmatched. Per germline, CDR1 LNHDA and CDR2 SQIVND (reference sequence). The CDR3 totals 16 residues.